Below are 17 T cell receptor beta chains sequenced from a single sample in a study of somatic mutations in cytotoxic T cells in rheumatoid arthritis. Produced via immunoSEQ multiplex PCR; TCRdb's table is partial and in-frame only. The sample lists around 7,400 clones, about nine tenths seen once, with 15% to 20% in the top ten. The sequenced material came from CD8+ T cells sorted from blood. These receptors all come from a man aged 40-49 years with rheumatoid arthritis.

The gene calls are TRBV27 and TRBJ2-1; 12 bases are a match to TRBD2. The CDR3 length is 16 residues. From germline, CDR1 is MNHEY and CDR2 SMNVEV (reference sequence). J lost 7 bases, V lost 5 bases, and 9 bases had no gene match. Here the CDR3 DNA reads TGTGCCAGCAGTCAGACTAGCGGGGGAGGTTTTAATGAGCAGTTCTTC. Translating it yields CASSQTSGGGFNEQFF.

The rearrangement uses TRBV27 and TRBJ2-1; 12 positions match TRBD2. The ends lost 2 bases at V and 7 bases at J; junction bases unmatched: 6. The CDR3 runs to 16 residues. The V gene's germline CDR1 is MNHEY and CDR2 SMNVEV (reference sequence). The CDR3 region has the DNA TGTGCCAGCAGTTTACTAGCGGGGGGGCCGGGAAATGAGCAGTTCTTC. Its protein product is CASSLLAGGPGNEQFF.

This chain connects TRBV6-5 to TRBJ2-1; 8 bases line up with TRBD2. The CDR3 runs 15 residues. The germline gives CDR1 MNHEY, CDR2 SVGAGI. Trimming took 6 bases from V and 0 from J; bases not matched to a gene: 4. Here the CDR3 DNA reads TGTGCCAGCAGCACCGGGACTAGCTCCTACAATGAGCAGTTCTTC. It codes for CASSTGTSSYNEQFF.

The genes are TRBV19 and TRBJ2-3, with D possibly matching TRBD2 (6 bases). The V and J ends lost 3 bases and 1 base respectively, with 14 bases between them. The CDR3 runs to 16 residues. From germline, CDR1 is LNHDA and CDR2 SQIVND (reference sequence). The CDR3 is CASSIAGLIGTDTQYF. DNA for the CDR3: TGTGCCAGTAGTATCGCGGGGTTAATTGGCACAGATACGCAGTATTTT. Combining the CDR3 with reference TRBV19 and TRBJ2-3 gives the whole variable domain DGGITQSPKYLFRKEGQNVTLSCEQNLNHDAMYWYRQDPGQGLRLIYYSQIVNDFQKGDIAEGYSVSREKKESFPLTVTSAQKNPTAFYLCASSIAGLIGTDTQYFGPGTRLTVL.

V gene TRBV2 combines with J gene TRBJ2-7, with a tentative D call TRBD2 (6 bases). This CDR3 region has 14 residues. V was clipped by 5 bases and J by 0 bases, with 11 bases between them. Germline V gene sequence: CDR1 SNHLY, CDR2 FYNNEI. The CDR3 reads CASSYGRGSYEQYV. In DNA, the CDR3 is TGTGCCAGCAGTTATGGGCGGGGCTCCTACGAGCAGTACGTC.

The CDR3 region has the DNA TGTGCCAGCAGTCTTTCCCTGGGGGGGGCAGGGGCTGATACGCAGTATTTT. It translates to CASSLSLGGAGADTQYF. The chain couples TRBV25-1 to TRBJ2-3, with D perhaps matching TRBD2 (7 bases). Trimming stripped 5 bases from V and 6 bases from J, with 24 bases between. The CDR3 extends over 17 amino acids. CDR1 MGHDK and CDR2 SYGVNS come from the germline V gene.

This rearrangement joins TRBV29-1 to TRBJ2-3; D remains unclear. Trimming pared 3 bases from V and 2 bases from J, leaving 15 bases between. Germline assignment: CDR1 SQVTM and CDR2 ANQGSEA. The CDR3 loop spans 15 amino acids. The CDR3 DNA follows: TGCAGCGTTGAGTGCGCCAGGCCTAACACAGATACGCAGTATTTT. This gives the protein CSVECARPNTDTQYF.

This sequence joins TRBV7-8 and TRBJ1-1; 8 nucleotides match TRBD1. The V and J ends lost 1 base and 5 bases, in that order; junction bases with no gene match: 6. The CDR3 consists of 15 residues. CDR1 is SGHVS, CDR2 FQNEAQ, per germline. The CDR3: CASSLEGQGGTEAFF. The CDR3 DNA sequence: TGTGCCAGCAGCTTAGAAGGACAGGGTGGGACTGAAGCTTTCTTT.

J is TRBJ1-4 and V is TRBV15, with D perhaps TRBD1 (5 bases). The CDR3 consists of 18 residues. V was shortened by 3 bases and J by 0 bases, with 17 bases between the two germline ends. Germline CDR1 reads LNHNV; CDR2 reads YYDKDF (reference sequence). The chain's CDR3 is CATSSLWGGGATNEKLFF. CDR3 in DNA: TGTGCCACCAGCAGTTTGTGGGGGGGTGGTGCAACTAATGAAAAACTGTTTTTT.

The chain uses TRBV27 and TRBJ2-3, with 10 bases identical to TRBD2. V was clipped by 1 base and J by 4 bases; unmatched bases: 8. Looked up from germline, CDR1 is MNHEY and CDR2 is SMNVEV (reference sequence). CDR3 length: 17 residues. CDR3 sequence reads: CASSLLALGLAPDTQYF. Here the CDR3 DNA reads TGTGCCAGCAGTTTATTGGCCCTGGGACTAGCGCCAGATACGCAGTATTTT.

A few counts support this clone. CDR3 bases: TGCGCCAGCTCCCGGACAGGGCGGGACACTGAAGCTTTCTTT. The encoded protein is CASSRTGRDTEAFF. This sequence joins TRBV10-2 and TRBJ1-1; 8 nucleotides match TRBD1. The germline V gene has CDR1 WSHSY and CDR2 SAAADI. CDR3 length equals 14 residues. The J segment lost 3 bases and the V segment lost 8 bases, leaving 8 bases of the junction unmatched.

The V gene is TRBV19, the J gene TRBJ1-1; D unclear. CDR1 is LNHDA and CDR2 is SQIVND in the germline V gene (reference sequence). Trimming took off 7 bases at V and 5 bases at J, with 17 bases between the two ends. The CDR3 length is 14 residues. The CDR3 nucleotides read TGTGCCAGTACCACACATTCGGGAGAAACTGAAGCTTTCTTT. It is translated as CASTTHSGETEAFF.

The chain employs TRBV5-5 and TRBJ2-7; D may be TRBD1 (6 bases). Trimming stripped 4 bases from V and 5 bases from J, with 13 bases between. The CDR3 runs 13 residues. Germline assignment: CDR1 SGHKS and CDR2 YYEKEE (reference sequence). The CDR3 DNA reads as TGTGCCAGCAGCGCGCCGGGACAACACGAGCAGTACTTC. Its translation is CASSAPGQHEQYF.

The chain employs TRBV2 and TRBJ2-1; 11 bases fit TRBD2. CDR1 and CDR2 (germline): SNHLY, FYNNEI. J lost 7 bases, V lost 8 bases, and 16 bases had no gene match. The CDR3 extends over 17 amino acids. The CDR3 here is CASVTVAGGDGGNEQFF. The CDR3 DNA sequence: TGTGCCAGCGTAACCGTAGCGGGGGGGGATGGAGGGAATGAGCAGTTCTTC. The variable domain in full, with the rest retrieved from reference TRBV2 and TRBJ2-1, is EPEVTQTPSHQVTQMGQEVILRCVPISNHLYFYWYRQILGQKVEFLVSFYNNEISEKSEIFDDQFSVERPDGSNFTLKIRSTKLEDSAMYFCASVTVAGGDGGNEQFFGPGTRLTVL.

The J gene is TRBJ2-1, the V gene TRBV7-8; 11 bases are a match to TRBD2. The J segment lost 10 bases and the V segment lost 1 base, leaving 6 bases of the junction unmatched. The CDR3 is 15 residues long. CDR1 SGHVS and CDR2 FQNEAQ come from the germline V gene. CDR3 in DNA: TGTGCCAGCAGCTTAGAACTAGCGGGGGTGATGGAGCAGTTCTTC. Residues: CASSLELAGVMEQFF.

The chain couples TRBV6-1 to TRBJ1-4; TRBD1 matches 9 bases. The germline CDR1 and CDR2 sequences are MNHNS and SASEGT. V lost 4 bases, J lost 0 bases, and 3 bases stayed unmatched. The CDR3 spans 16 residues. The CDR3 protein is CASSGDREATNEKLFF. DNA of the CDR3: TGTGCCAGCAGTGGGGACAGGGAAGCAACTAATGAAAAACTGTTTTTT.

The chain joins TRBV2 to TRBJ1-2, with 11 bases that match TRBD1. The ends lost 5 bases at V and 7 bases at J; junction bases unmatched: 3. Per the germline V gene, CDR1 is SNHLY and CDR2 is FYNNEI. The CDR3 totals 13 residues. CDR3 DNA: TGTGCCAGCAGTCGGACAGGGGGCCGTGGCTACACCTTC. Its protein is CASSRTGGRGYTF.